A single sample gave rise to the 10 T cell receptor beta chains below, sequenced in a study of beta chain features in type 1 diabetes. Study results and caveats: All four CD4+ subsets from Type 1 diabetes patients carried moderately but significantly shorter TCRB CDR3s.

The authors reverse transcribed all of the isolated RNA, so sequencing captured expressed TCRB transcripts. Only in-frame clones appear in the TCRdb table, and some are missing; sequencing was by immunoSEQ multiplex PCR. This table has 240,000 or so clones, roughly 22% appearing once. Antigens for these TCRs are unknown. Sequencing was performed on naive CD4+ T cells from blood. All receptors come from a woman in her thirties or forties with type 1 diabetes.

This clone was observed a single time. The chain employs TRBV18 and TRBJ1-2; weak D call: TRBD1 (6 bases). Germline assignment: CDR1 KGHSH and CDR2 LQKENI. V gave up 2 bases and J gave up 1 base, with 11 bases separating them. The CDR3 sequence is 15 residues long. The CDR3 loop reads CASSPDRSDNYGYTF. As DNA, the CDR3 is TGTGCCAGCTCACCAGACAGGTCTGATAACTATGGCTACACCTTC.

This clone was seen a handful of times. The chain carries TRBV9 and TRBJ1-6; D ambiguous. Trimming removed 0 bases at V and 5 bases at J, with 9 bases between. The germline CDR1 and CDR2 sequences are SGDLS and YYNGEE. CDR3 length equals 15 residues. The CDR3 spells CASSVGQSHNSPLHF. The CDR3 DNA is TGTGCCAGCAGCGTAGGTCAGTCCCATAATTCACCCCTCCACTTT.

The CDR3 DNA reads TGTGCCAGCAGTCCCTTCGTAGCGACTAGCAATCAGCCCCAGCATTTT. This sequence encodes CASSPFVATSNQPQHF. The chain recombines TRBV27 with TRBJ1-5, with D uncertain. Germline V gives CDR1 MNHEY, CDR2 SMNVEV (reference sequence). The CDR3 has 16 amino acids. V was cut by 5 bases and J by 0 bases, with 14 bases left in between.

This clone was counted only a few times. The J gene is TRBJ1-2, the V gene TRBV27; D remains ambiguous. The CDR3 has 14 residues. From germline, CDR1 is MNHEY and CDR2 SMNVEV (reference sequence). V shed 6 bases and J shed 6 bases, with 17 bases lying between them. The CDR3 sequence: CASSPGRSGDGYTF. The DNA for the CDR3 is TGTGCCAGCAGCCCCGGCCGCTCAGGCGATGGCTACACCTTC.

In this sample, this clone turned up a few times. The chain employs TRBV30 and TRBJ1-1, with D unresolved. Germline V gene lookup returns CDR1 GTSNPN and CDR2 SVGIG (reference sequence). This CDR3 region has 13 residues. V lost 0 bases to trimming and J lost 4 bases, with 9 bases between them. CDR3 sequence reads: CAWSVQGSTEAFF. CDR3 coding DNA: TGTGCCTGGAGTGTACAAGGGAGCACTGAAGCTTTCTTT.

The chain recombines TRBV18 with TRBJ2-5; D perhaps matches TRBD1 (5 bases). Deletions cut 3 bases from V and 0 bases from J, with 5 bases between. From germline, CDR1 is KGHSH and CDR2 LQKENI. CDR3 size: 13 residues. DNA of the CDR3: TGTGCCAGCTCACCGACAGACCAAGAGACCCAGTACTTC. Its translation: CASSPTDQETQYF.

CDR3 protein: CASSPRRGFEQYF. The CDR3 bases are TGTGCCAGCAGCCCCAGACGGGGGTTCGAGCAGTACTTC. The J gene is TRBJ2-7, the V gene TRBV7-3, with D maybe TRBD2 (6 bases). The CDR3 sequence is 13 residues long. Trimming took off 5 bases at V and 6 bases at J, with 14 bases between the two ends. Per the germline V gene, CDR1 is SGHTA and CDR2 is FQGTGA.

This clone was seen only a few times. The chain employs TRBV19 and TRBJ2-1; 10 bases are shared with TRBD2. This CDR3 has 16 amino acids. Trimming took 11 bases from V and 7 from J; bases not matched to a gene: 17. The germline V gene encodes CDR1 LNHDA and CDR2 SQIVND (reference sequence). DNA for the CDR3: TGTGCCTCTAAAGGAGGGAGTGGACTAGCGGTTAATGAGCAGTTCTTC. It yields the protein CASKGGSGLAVNEQFF.

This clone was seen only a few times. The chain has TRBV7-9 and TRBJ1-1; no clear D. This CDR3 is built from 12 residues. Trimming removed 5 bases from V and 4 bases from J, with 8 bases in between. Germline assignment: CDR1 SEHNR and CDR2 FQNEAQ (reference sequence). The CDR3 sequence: CASSRYGTEAFF. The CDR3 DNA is TGTGCCAGCAGCCGGTACGGCACTGAAGCTTTCTTT.

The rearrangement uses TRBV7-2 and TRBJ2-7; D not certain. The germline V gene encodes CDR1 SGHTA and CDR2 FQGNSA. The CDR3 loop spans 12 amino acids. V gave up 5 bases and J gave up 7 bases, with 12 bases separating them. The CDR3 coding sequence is TGTGCCAGCAGCCCAATTACATTAGAGCAGTACTTC. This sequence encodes CASSPITLEQYF.